The 16 T cell receptor beta chains listed next were all sequenced from one sample in a study of blood T cell repertoires in COVID-19. Using immunoSEQ multiplex PCR, the repertoire was profiled, and TCRdb retains in-frame clones only, with some absent. The sample has roughly 180,000 clones, 75% to 90% seen once. Sample: peripheral blood. The receptors here all came from a woman aged 55-75 years with acute or convalescent COVID-19.

This chain joins TRBV7-9 and TRBJ1-4; 7 bases line up with TRBD1. After removal of 6 bases from V and 3 bases from J, the junction contained 7 bases not matched to a gene. Per the germline V gene, CDR1 is SEHNR and CDR2 is FQNEAQ (reference sequence). This CDR3 has 15 residues. DNA for the CDR3: TGTGCCAGCAGTTCCCGACAGGGCCCTAATGAAAAACTGTTTTTT. The encoded protein is CASSSRQGPNEKLFF.

The V gene is TRBV5-4, the J gene TRBJ2-5; the D is unclear. The CDR3 is 15 amino acids. Looked up from germline, CDR1 is SGHNT and CDR2 is YYREEE (reference sequence). V lost 5 bases, J lost 0 bases, and 14 bases lay in between. The CDR3: CASSSVGRNQETQYF. The CDR3 nucleotides are TGTGCCAGCAGTTCTGTGGGCCGTAACCAAGAGACCCAGTACTTC.

The genes are TRBV7-3 and TRBJ2-1, with TRBD2 identical over 11 bases. With 2 bases clipped from V and 4 bases from J, the junction kept 4 bases outside the gene matches. This CDR3 has 16 residues. Germline values: CDR1 SGHTA, CDR2 FQGTGA. CDR3 in DNA: TGTGCCAGCAGCTTATCGACTAGCGGGGTATACAATGAGCAGTTCTTC. Translated, it gives CASSLSTSGVYNEQFF. The full variable domain, its missing parts supplied by reference TRBV7-3 and TRBJ2-1, is GAGVSQTPSNKVTEKGKYVELRCDPISGHTALYWYRQSLGQGPEFLIYFQGTGAADDSGLPNDRFFAVRPEGSVSTLKIQRTERGDSAVYLCASSLSTSGVYNEQFFGPGTRLTVL.

The V call is TRBV24-1, the J call TRBJ2-5, with D uncertain. Germline lookup yields CDR1 KGHDR and CDR2 SFDVKD. V dropped 4 bases and J dropped 5 bases, with 7 bases sitting between them. This CDR3 is built from 12 residues. CDR3 loop: CATSERWETQYF. CDR3 in DNA: TGTGCCACCAGTGAACGGTGGGAGACCCAGTACTTC.

The genes are TRBV6-2 or TRBV6-3 and TRBJ2-7; perhaps TRBD1 as D (5 bases). The CDR3 contains 16 residues. Trimming shortened V by 6 bases and J by 1 base, and 19 bases separated the two germline ends. The germline V gene encodes CDR1 MNHEY and CDR2 SVGEGT. The CDR3: CASSPTRQRLSYEQYF. CDR3 in DNA: TGTGCCAGCAGCCCTACCCGACAGAGATTATCCTACGAGCAGTACTTC.

This clone was recorded at least ten times. CDR3 DNA sequence: TGTGCCAGTAGTCCGCTGGACAGGGGAAGCAATCAGCCCCAGCATTTT. Residues: CASSPLDRGSNQPQHF. The genes are TRBV19 and TRBJ1-5, with TRBD1 matching 9 bases. The germline CDR1 and CDR2 sequences are LNHDA and SQIVND (reference sequence). CDR3 length equals 16 residues. V lost 5 bases and J lost 1; bases outside the gene matches: 6. Complete variable domain (other parts from reference TRBV19 and TRBJ1-5): DGGITQSPKYLFRKEGQNVTLSCEQNLNHDAMYWYRQDPGQGLRLIYYSQIVNDFQKGDIAEGYSVSREKKESFPLTVTSAQKNPTAFYLCASSPLDRGSNQPQHFGDGTRLSIL.

As DNA, the CDR3 is TGTGCCAGCAGCCAGGATACTTTTGAGCAGTTCTTC. It codes for CASSQDTFEQFF. This sequence joins TRBV7-2 and TRBJ2-1; D uncertain. Germline loops: CDR1 SGHTA, CDR2 FQGNSA. The CDR3 has 12 amino acids. V was shortened by 5 bases and J by 9 bases, with 11 bases between the two germline ends. The variable domain in full, with the rest retrieved from reference TRBV7-2 and TRBJ2-1, is GAGVSQSPSNKVTEKGKDVELRCDPISGHTALYWYRQSLGQGLEFLIYFQGNSAPDKSGLPSDRFSAERTGGSVSTLTIQRTQQEDSAVYLCASSQDTFEQFFGPGTRLTVL.

The rearrangement uses TRBV5-4 and TRBJ2-3, with D possibly matching TRBD2 (6 bases). The CDR3 has 14 residues. The germline V and J ends were trimmed by 7 bases and 3 bases, with 15 bases remaining between them. Germline V lookup: CDR1 SGHNT, CDR2 YYREEE (reference sequence). CDR3 bases: TGTGCCAGCGGACTAAAATCCGCTACAGATACGCAGTATTTT. Amino acid sequence: CASGLKSATDTQYF.

The chain carries TRBV7-8 and TRBJ2-1; the D is unclear. Trimming removed 2 bases from V and 6 bases from J, with 14 bases in between. This CDR3 spans 15 amino acids. Germline values: CDR1 SGHVS, CDR2 FQNEAQ. The CDR3 bases are TGTGCCAGCAGCTTAAGAGGAGCACGGGTCAATGAGCAGTTCTTC. Its translation: CASSLRGARVNEQFF.

This clone was counted between two and nine times. The rearrangement uses TRBV9 and TRBJ2-3, with 11 bases matching TRBD1. Trimming at V came to 4 bases and at J to 6 bases, leaving 7 bases not matched to a gene. The CDR3 totals 15 residues. The germline V gene encodes CDR1 SGDLS and CDR2 YYNGEE. The CDR3 loop reads CASSPRTGGWDTQYF. The DNA of the CDR3 is TGTGCCAGCAGCCCGAGGACAGGGGGCTGGGATACGCAGTATTTT. Based on the CDR3 plus reference TRBV9 and TRBJ2-3, the full variable domain is DSGVTQTPKHLITATGQRVTLRCSPRSGDLSVYWYQQSLDQGLQFLIQYYNGEERAKGNILERFSAQQFPDLHSELNLSSLELGDSALYFCASSPRTGGWDTQYFGPGTRLTVL.

The J gene is TRBJ1-2, the V gene TRBV2; 8 bases are a match to TRBD1. The CDR3 is made up of 14 amino acids. Per the germline V gene, CDR1 is SNHLY and CDR2 is FYNNEI. The V segment lost 6 bases and the J segment 2 bases; nucleotides outside the gene matches: 5. CDR3 bases: TGTGCCAGCAGAGAACCAGGGGGCAACTATGGCTACACCTTC. Its translation is CASREPGGNYGYTF.

This chain links TRBV14 with TRBJ2-1, with TRBD2 identical over 11 bases. CDR3 length: 17 amino acids. The trim removed 7 bases at V and 0 bases at J, leaving 8 bases unmatched. Germline loops: CDR1 SGHDN, CDR2 FVKESK. The CDR3 spells CASNRGTSGTSYNEQFF. In DNA form, the CDR3 reads TGTGCCAGCAACCGCGGGACTAGCGGAACCTCCTACAATGAGCAGTTCTTC. Based on the CDR3 plus reference TRBV14 and TRBJ2-1, the full variable domain is EAGVTQFPSHSVIEKGQTVTLRCDPISGHDNLYWYRRVMGKEIKFLLHFVKESKQDESGMPNNRFLAERTGGTYSTLKVQPAELEDSGVYFCASNRGTSGTSYNEQFFGPGTRLTVL.

This clone was observed a single time. This chain connects TRBV19 to TRBJ1-1; no reliable D call. The germline V and J ends were trimmed by 7 bases and 4 bases, with 16 bases remaining between them. CDR3 length: 14 amino acids. Per the germline V gene, CDR1 is LNHDA and CDR2 is SQIVND (reference sequence). CDR3 in DNA: TGTGCCAGTACCCCCCGAGGGCTGGGCACTGAAGCTTTCTTT. Translated, it gives CASTPRGLGTEAFF.

The chain is built from TRBV5-1 and TRBJ2-3; the D gene is possibly TRBD2 (6 bases). CDR3 length: 14 amino acids. Trimming removed 3 bases at V and 3 bases at J, with 11 bases between. Per germline, CDR1 SGHRS and CDR2 YFSETQ. The CDR3 DNA sequence: TGCGCCAGCAGCTCGGGGGAAGTGACAGATACGCAGTATTTT. Translating gives CASSSGEVTDTQYF.

This chain joins TRBV5-4 and TRBJ1-2; the match to TRBD1 covers 7 bases. Germline values: CDR1 SGHNT, CDR2 YYREEE (reference sequence). After removal of 4 bases from V and 4 bases from J, the junction contained 4 bases not matched to a gene. CDR3 size: 13 residues. The CDR3 region has the DNA TGTGCCAGCAGCCAGACAGGGTTCTATGGCTACACCTTC. Encoded protein: CASSQTGFYGYTF.

The chain joins TRBV12-3 or TRBV12-4 to TRBJ1-2; D remains unclear. V was shortened by 7 bases and J by 8 bases, with 14 bases between the two germline ends. There are 12 residues in the CDR3. In DNA form, the CDR3 reads TGTGCCAGCACCAGAACGAGCGAGGGCTACACCTTC. The encoded protein is CASTRTSEGYTF.